The entry that follows covers one TCR beta chain sequence. Its antigen is still unknown. Per the germline V gene, CDR1 is SGHTA and CDR2 is FQGNSA. The CDR3 sequence is 15 residues long. V shed 1 base and J 0 bases; nucleotides not matched to a gene: 1. This sample was taken from a study of cytomegalovirus exposure and HLA in healthy donors. In the study overall: Within the Caucasian-associated ancestry cluster were about 81% of the roughly 400 genotyped donors. Study-wide results and caveats: Rare TCR sequences predominated, though certain public TCRs were found in many donors. In a later analysis, TCR association rates varied by HLA locus: DRB1 most, HLA-C fewest.

Researchers ran the PCR with 60 Vbeta and 13 Jbeta primers. The table came from immunoSEQ multiplex PCR; TCRdb's copy has only in-frame clones and leaves some out. The sample lists about 67,000 clones; 65% to 70% were seen once. J is TRBJ2-3 and V is TRBV7-2, with TRBD2 identical over 7 bases. This clonotype was sampled from a woman in her 30s in good health and CMV-seronegative. The sequenced sample consisted of PBMCs. CDR3 in DNA: TGTGCCAGCAGCTTAGAGCGGGGTAGCACAGATACGCAGTATTTT. It specifies CASSLERGSTDTQYF.